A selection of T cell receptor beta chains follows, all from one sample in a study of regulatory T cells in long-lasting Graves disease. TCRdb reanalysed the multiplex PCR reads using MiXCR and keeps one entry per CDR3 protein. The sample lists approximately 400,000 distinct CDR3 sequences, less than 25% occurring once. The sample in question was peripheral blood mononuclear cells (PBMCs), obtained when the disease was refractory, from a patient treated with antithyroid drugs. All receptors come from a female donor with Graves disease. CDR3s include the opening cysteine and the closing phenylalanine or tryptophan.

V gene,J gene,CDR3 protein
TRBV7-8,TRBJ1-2,CASSTSGTETLGYGYTF
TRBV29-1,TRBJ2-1,CSVETVSGLAYNEQFF
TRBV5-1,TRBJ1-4,CASSPGTGGREKLFF
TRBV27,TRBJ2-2,CASSWGWRTGELFF
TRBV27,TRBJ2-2,CASSLSPLAAGELFF
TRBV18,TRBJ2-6,CASSPPGTGLTGANVLTF
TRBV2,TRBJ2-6,CASSEGGQLNSGANVLTF
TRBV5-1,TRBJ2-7,CASSLNGGGSAYEQYF
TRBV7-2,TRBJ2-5,CASSLTHAFPGLAGGRETQYF
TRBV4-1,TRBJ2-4,CASSQISGRFAKNIQYF
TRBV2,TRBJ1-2,CAGGEGAPGYTF
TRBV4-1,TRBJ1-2,CASSQDSTLTF
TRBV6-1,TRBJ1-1,CASSTTGLNLGTEAFF
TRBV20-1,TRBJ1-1,CSARETGSTEAFF
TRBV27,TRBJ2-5,CASSLGTSGETQYF
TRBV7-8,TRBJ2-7,CASSSHESSYEQYF
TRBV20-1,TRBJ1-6,CSASIGGHDYNSPLHF
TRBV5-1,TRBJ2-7,CASSLASGRVGTYEQYF
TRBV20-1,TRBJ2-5,CSASPTSGRVETQYF
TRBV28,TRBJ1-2,CASNSVGMDSPYGYTF
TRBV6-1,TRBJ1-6,CATQDRSSPLHF
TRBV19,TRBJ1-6,CASSIGTRGVGSSPLHF
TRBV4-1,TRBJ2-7,CASSQEYPKPYEQYF
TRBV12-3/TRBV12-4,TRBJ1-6,CASSPELRAPLHF
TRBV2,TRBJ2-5,CASSPAGPQETQYF
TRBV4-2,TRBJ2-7,CASSLEGGPSYEQYF
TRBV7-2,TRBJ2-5,CASSPFGLETQYF
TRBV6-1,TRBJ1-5,CASNNRGVANQPQHF
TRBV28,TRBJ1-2,CASSFGGLDRYGYTF
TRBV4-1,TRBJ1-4,CASSQGRGTINEKLFF
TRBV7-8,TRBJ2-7,CASSPGGSGPQARYF
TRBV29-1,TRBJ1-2,CSVEDLDRGDRYGYTF
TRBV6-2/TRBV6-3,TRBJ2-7,CASSGHSLGEQYF
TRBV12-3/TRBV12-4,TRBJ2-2,CASSFYARANTGELFF
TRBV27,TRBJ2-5,CASSLETGAKETQYF
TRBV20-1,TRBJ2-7,CSAEQGYEQYF
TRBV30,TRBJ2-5,CAWSGGGRGVQYF
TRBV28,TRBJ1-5,CASRELVRDQPQHF
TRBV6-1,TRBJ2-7,CASHPSGGTYEQYF
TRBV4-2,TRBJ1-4,CASSPITGTGLEKLFF
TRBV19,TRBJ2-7,CASSRGDILYEQYF
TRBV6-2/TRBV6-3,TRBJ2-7,CASTYGANVYF
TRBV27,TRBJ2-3,CASSLTGASTDTQYF